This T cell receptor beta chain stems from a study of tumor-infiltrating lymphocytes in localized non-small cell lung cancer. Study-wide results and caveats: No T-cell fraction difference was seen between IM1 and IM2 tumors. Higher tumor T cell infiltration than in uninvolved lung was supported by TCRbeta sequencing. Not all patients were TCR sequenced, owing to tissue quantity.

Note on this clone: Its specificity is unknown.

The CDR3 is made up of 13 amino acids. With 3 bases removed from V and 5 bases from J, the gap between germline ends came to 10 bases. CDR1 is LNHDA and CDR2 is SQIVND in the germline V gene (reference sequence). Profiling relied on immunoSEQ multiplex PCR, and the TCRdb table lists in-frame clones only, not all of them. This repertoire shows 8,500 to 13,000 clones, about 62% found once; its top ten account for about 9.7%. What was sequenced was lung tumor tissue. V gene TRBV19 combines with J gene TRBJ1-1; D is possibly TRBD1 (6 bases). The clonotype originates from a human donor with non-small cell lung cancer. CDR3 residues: CASSIRGGTEAFF. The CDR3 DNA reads TGTGCCAGTAGTATCAGGGGAGGGACTGAAGCTTTCTTT.